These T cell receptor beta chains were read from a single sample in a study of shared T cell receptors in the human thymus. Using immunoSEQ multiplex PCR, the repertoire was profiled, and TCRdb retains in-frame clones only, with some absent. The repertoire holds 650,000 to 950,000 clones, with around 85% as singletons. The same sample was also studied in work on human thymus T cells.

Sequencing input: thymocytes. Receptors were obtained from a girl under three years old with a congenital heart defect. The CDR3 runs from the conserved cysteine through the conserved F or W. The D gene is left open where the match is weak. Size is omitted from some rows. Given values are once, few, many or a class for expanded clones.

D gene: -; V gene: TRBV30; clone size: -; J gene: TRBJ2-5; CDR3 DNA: TGTGCCTGGAGTGACCCCGAGTACCAAGAGACCCAGTACTTC; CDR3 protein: CAWSDPEYQETQYF
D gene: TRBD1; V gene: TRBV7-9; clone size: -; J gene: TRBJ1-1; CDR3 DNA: TGTGCCACCGGGGCAGGGGGAAGGGCTTTCTTT; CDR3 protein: CATGAGGRAFF
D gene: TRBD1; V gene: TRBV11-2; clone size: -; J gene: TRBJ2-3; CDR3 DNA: TGTGCCAGCAGCTTCCCATGGGACAGATTCACAGATACGCAGTATTTT; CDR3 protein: CASSFPWDRFTDTQYF
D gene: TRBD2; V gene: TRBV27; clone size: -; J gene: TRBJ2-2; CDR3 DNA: TGTGCCAGCAGTATTCGGGGACCGACTAGCGGGGGAGACCCGAGCACCGGGGAGCTGTTTTTT; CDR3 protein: CASSIRGPTSGGDPSTGELFF
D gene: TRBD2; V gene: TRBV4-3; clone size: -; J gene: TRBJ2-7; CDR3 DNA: TGCGCCAGCAGCCAAGCCCGGTGGTCTAGCGGGAAACCCTACGAGCAGTACTTC; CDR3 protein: CASSQARWSSGKPYEQYF
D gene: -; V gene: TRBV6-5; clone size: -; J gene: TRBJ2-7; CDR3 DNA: TGTGCCAGCAGTTATACCTCAAACCCAGGGTACGAGCAGTACTTC; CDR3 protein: CASSYTSNPGYEQYF
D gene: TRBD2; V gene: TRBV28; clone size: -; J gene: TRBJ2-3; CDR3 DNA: TGTGCCAGCTCAAAGCTAGCGGGGGCCCCGGATACGCAGTATTTT; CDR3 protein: CASSKLAGAPDTQYF
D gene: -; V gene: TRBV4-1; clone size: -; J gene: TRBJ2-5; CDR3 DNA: TGCGCCAGCAGCCAAGAGGACGGAGGGACCCAGTACTTC; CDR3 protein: CASSQEDGGTQYF
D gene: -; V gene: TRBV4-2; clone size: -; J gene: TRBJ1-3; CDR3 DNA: TGTGCCAGCAGCGAAGTGCTCCGGGACATAGGAAACACCATATATTTT; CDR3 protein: CASSEVLRDIGNTIYF
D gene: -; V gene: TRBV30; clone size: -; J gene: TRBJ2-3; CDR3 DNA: TGTGCCTGGAGAATTGAACGTGGGGCTCCTTTGTCGTATTTT; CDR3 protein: CAWRIERGAPLSYF
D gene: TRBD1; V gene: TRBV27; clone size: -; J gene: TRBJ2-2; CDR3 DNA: TGTGCCAGCAGTCTCCCGACAGGGGCCGGGGAGCTGTTTTTT; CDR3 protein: CASSLPTGAGELFF
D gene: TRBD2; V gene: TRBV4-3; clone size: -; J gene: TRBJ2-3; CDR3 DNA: TGCGCCAGCAGCCAACTGGGGACTACCCAATCCACAGATACGCAGTATTTT; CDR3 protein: CASSQLGTTQSTDTQYF
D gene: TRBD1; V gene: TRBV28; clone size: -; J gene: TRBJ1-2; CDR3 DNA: TGTGCCAGCAGTTTACAGGGGGGAGCACCCCTCAGGTTCCTAATCAATGGCTACACCTTC; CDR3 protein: CASSLQGGAPLRFLINGYTF
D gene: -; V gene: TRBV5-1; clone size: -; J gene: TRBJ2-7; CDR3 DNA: TGCGCCAGCAGGGAGAGACTATCCTACGAGCAGTACTTC; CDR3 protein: CASRERLSYEQYF
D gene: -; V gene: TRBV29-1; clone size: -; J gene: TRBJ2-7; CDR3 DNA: TGCAGCGTTGGAAGAATGCTCTCCACAAAAAGCTCCTACGAGCAGTACTTC; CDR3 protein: CSVGRMLSTKSSYEQYF
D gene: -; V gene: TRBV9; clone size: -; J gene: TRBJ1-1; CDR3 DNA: TGTGCCAGCAGCGCCAGTCTTCGAGCGGATGAAGCTTTCTTT; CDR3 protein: CASSASLRADEAFF
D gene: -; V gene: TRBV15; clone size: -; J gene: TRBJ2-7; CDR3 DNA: TGTGCCACCAGCAGGTTCCGGGACACAGCGTACGAGCAGTACTTC; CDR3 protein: CATSRFRDTAYEQYF
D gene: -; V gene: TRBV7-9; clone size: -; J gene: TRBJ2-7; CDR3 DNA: TGTGCCAGCAGTTTACTCCCGAACTCAGGGGACTACGAGCAGTACTTC; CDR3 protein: CASSLLPNSGDYEQYF
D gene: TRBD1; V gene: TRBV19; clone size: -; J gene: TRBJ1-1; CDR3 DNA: TGTGCCAGTACCAACGGGACAGGCATGAACACTGAAGCTTTCTTT; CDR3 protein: CASTNGTGMNTEAFF
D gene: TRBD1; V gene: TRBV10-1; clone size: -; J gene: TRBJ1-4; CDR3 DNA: TGCGCCAGCCCCTGGACAGGATGTAATGAAAAACTGTTTTTT; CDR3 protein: CASPWTGCNEKLFF
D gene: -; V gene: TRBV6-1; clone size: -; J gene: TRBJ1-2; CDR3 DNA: TGTGCCAGCAGGGAACAGACAGGCAGATCCTACTATGGCTACACCTTC; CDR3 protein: CASREQTGRSYYGYTF
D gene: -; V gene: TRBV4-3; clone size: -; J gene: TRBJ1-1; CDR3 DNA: TGCGCCAGCAGCCAGAGGGTAGGCAGAATGAACACTGAAGCTTTCTTT; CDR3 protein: CASSQRVGRMNTEAFF
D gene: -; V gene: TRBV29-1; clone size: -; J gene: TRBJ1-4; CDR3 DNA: TGCAGCGCCGGGACAACTAATGAAAAACTGTTTTTT; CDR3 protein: CSAGTTNEKLFF
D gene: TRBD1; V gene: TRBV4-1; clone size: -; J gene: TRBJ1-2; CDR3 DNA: TGCGCCAGCAGCCAAGATCCGAGACAGGGTCCCTATGGCTACACCTTC; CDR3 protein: CASSQDPRQGPYGYTF
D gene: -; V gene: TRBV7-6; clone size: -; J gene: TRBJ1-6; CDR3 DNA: TGTGCCAGCAGCCCGACAGTAAATTCACCCCTCCACTTT; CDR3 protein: CASSPTVNSPLHF
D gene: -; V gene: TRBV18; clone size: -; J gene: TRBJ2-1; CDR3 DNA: TGTGCCAGCTCACCATGCCATTATGGGTACTACTACTACAATGAGCAGTTCTTC; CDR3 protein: CASSPCHYGYYYYNEQFF
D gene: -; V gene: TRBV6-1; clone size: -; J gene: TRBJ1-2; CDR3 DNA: TGTGCCAGCAGTGAAGCTCACGGGCCCAGGGCCTCAACCTTC; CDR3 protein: CASSEAHGPRASTF
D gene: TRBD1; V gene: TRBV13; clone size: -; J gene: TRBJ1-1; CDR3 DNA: TGTGCCAGCAGCTTAAGGGGGGACAGGGTATCGACTGAAGCTTTCTTT; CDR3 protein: CASSLRGDRVSTEAFF
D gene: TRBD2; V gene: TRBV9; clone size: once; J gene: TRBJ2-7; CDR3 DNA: TGTGCCAGCAGCGTAAGGAGCGGGGGCCCTGCCTACGAGCAGTACTTC; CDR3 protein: CASSVRSGGPAYEQYF
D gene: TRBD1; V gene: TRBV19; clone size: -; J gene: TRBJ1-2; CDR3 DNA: TGTGCCAGTAGTAACCCGGACAGGGAAGGCTACACCTTC; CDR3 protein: CASSNPDREGYTF
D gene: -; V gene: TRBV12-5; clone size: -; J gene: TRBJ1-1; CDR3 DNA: TGTGCTAGTGGTTGGGGGGGGAATAATAACACTGAAGCTTTCTTT; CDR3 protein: CASGWGGNNNTEAFF
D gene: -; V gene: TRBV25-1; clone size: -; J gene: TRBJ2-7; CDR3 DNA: TGTGCCAGCAGTGATTCCCCAGGGGCGGAGGACGAGCAGTACTTC; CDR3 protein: CASSDSPGAEDEQYF
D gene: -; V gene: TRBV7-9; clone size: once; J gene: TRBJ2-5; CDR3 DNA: TGTGCCAGCAGCTTAGAGTTGGGGGGGCAGTCTAAAGAGACCCAGTACTTC; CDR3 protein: CASSLELGGQSKETQYF